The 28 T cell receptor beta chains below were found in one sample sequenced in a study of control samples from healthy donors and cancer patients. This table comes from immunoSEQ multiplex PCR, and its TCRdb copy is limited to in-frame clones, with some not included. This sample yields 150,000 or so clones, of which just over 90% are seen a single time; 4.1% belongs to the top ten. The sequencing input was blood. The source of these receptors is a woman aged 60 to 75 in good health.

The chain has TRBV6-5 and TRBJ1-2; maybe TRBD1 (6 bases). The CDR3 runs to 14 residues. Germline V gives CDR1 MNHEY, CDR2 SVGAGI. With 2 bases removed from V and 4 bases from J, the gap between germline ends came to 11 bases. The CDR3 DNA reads TGTGCCAGCAGTTACCGGGACACGGGCTATGGCTACACCTTC. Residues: CASSYRDTGYGYTF.

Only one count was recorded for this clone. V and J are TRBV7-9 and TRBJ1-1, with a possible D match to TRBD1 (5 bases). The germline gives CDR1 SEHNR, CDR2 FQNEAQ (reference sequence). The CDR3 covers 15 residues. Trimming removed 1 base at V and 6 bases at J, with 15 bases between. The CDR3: CASSLVVGGSAEAFF. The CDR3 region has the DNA TGTGCCAGCAGCTTAGTAGTGGGGGGTTCGGCTGAAGCTTTCTTT. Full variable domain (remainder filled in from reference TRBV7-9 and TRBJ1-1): DTGVSQNPRHKITKRGQNVTFRCDPISEHNRLYWYRQTLGQGPEFLTYFQNEAQLEKSRLLSDRFSAERPKGSFSTLEIQRTEQGDSAMYLCASSLVVGGSAEAFFGQGTRLTVV.

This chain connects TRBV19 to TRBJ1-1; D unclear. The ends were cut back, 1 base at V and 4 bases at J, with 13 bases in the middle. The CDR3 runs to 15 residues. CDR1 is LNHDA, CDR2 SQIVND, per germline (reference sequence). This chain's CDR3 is CASSIAGVWSTEAFF. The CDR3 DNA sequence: TGTGCCAGTAGTATAGCCGGGGTATGGTCCACTGAAGCTTTCTTT.

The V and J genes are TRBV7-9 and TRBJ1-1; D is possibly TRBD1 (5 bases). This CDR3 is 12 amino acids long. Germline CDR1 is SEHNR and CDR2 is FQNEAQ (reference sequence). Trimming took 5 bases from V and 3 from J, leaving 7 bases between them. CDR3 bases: TGTGCCAGCAGCCTGACAGACACTGAAGCTTTCTTT. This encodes CASSLTDTEAFF.

CDR3 in amino acids: CASSARSYQETQYF. The DNA of the CDR3 is TGTGCCAGCAGCGCTAGGTCGTACCAAGAGACCCAGTACTTC. The chain couples TRBV7-2 to TRBJ2-5, with D uncertain. V dropped 5 bases and J dropped 0 bases, with 10 bases sitting between them. The germline V gene has CDR1 SGHTA and CDR2 FQGNSA. CDR3 length: 14 residues.

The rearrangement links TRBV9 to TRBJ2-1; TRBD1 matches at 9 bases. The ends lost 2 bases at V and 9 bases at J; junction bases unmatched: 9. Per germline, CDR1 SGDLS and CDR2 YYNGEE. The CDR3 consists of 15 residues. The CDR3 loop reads CASSVSGQGSREQFF. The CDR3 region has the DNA TGTGCCAGCAGCGTTTCCGGACAGGGGAGTCGTGAGCAGTTCTTC.

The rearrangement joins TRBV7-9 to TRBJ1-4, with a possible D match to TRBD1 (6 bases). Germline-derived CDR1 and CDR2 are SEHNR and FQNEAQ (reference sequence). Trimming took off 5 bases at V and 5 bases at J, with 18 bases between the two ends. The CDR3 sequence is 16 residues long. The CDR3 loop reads CASSPSSDRTNEKLFF. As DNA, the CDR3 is TGTGCCAGCAGCCCTAGTTCTGACAGGACAAATGAAAAACTGTTTTTT.

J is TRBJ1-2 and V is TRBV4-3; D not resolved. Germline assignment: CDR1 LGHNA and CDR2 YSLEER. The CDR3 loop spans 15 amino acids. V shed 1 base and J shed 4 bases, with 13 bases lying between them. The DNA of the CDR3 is TGCGCCAGCAGCCAAGCGGCACAGCGGGTCTATGGCTACACCTTC. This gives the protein CASSQAAQRVYGYTF.

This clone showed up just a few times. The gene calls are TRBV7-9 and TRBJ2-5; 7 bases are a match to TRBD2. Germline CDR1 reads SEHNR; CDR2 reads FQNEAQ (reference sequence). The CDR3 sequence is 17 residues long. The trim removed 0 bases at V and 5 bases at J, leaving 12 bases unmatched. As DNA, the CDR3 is TGTGCCAGCAGCTTAGCGGCCAGCGGGGCCCTCGAGGAGACCCAGTACTTC. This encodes CASSLAASGALEETQYF. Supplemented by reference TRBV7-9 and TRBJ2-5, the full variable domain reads DTGVSQNPRHKITKRGQNVTFRCDPISEHNRLYWYRQTLGQGPEFLTYFQNEAQLEKSRLLSDRFSAERPKGSFSTLEIQRTEQGDSAMYLCASSLAASGALEETQYFGPGTRLLVL.

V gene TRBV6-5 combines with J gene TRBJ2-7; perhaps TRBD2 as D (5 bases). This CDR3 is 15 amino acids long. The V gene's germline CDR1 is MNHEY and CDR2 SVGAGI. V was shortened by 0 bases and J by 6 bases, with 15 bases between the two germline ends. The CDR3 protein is CASSYSPYPEGEQYF. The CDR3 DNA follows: TGTGCCAGCAGTTACTCCCCCTATCCTGAGGGCGAGCAGTACTTC.

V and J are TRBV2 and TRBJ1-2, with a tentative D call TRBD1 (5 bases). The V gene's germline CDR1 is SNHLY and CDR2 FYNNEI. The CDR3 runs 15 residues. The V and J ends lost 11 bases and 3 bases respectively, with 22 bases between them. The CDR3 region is CAPVGQSLEDYGYTF. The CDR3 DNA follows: TGTGCCCCCGTCGGACAAAGCTTAGAAGACTATGGCTACACCTTC.

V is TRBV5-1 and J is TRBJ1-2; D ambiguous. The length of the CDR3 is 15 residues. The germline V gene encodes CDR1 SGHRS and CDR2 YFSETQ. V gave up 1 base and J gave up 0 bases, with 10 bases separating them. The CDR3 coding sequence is TGCGCCAGCAGCTTGCTCGGGGAGGCTAACTATGGCTACACCTTC. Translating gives CASSLLGEANYGYTF.

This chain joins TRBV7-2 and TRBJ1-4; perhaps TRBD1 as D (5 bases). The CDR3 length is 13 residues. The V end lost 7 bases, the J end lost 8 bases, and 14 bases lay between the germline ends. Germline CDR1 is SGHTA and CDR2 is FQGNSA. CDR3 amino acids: CASTSQGGEKLFF. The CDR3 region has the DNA TGTGCCAGCACCTCTCAGGGTGGGGAAAAACTGTTTTTT.

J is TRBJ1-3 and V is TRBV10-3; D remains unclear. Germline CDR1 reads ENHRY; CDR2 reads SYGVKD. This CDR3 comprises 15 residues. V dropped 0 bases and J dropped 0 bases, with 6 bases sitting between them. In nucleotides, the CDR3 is TGTGCCATCAGTGAGTCGAGGATCTCTGGAAACACCATATATTTT. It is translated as CAISESRISGNTIYF.

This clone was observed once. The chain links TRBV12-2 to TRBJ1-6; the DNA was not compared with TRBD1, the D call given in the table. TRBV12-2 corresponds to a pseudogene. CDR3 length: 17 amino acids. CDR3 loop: CASRLIQGSSYNSPLHF. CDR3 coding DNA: TGTGCAAGTCGCTTAATACAGGGGAGCTCCTATAATTCACCCCTCCACTTT.

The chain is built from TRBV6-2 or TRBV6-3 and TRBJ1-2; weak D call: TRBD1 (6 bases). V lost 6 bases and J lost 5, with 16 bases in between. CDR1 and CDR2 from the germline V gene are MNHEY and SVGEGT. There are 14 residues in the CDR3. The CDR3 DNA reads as TGTGCCAGCAGCCCTGGACAGAGCAAGTATGGCTACACCTTC. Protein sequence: CASSPGQSKYGYTF.

CDR3 sequence: CASSEDTRSNQPQHF. CDR3 in DNA: TGTGCCAGCAGCGAGGACACACGGAGCAATCAGCCCCAGCATTTT. V is TRBV2 and J is TRBJ1-5; D may be TRBD1 (5 bases). This CDR3 region has 15 residues. Germline-derived CDR1 and CDR2 are SNHLY and FYNNEI. V lost 6 bases to trimming and J lost 1 base, with 13 bases between them.

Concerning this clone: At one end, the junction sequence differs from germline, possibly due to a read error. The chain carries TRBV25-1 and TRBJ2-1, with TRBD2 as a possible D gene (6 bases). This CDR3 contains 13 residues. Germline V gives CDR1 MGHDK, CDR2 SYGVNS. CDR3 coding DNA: TGTGCCAGCACTGAACGGGGGTACAATGAGCAGTTCTTC. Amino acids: CASTERGYNEQFF.

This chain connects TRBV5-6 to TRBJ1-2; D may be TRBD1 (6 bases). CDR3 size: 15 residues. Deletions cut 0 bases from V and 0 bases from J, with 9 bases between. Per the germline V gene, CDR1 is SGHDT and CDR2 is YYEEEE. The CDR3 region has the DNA TGTGCCAGCAGCTTGGAATACAGGGCTAACTATGGCTACACCTTC. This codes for CASSLEYRANYGYTF.

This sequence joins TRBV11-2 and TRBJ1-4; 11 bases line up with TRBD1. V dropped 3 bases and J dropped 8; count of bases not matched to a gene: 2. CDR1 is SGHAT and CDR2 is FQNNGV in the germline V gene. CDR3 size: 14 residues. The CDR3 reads CASSLDRGREKLFF. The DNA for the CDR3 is TGTGCCAGCAGCTTGGACAGGGGGCGCGAAAAACTGTTTTTT.

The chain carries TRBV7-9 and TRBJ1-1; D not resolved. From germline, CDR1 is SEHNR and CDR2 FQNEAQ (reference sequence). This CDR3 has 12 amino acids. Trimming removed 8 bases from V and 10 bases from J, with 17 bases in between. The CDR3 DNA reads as TGTGCCAGCCGGTCCCTCGCGAGGAGAGCTTTCTTT. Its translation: CASRSLARRAFF.

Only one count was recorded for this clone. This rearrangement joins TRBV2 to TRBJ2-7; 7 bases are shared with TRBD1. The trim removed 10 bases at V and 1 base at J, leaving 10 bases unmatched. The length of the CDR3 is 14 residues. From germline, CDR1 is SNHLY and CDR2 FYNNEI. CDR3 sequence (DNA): TGTGCCACAAAACAGGGGTTTGCATCCTACGAGCAGTACTTC. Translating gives CATKQGFASYEQYF. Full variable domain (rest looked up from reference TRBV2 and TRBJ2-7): EPEVTQTPSHQVTQMGQEVILRCVPISNHLYFYWYRQILGQKVEFLVSFYNNEISEKSEIFDDQFSVERPDGSNFTLKIRSTKLEDSAMYFCATKQGFASYEQYFGPGTRLTVT.

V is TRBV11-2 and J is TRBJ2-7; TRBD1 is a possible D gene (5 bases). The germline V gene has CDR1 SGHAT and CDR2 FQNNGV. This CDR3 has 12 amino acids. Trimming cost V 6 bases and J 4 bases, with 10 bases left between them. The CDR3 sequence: CASSRTNYEQYF. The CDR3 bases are TGTGCCAGCAGTCGGACAAATTACGAGCAGTACTTC. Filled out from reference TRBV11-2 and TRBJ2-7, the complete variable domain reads EAGVAQSPRYKIIEKRQSVAFWCNPISGHATLYWYQQILGQGPKLLIQFQNNGVVDDSQLPKDRFSAERLKGVDSTLKIQPAKLEDSAVYLCASSRTNYEQYFGPGTRLTVT.

The CDR3: CASSSGQNTEAFF. CDR3 DNA: TGTGCCAGCAGCTCGGGACAGAACACTGAAGCTTTCTTT. This sequence joins TRBV7-2 and TRBJ1-1; a weak D match, TRBD1 (6 bases). The CDR3 is 13 amino acids. V was trimmed by 4 bases and J by 1 base, leaving 7 bases between them. Germline V gene lookup returns CDR1 SGHTA and CDR2 FQGNSA.

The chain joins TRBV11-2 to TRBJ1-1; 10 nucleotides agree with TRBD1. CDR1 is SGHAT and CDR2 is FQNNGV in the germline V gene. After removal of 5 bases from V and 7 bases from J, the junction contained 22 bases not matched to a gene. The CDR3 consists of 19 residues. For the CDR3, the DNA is TGTGCCAGCAGCCGAGGGGTCGGGACAGGGGCGTTCGAGTTAAATGAAGCTTTCTTT. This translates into CASSRGVGTGAFELNEAFF.

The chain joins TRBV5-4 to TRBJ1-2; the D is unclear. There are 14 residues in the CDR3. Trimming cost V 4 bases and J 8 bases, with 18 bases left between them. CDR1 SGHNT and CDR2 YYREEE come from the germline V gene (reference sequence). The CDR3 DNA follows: TGTGCCAGCAGCGCGGACGGACTATCTGACGGCTACACCTTC. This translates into CASSADGLSDGYTF.

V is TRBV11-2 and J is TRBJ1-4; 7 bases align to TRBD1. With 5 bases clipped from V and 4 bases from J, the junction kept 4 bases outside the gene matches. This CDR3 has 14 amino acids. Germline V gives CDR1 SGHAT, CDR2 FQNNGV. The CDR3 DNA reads TGTGCCAGCAGCCTCGGACAGGTTAATGAAAAACTGTTTTTT. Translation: CASSLGQVNEKLFF.

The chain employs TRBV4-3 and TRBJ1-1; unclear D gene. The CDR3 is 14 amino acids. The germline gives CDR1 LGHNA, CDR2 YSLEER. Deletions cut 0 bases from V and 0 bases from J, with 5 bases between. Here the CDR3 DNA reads TGCGCCAGCAGCCAAGATGCGCTGAACACTGAAGCTTTCTTT. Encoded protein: CASSQDALNTEAFF.